The present entry profiles one T cell receptor (beta chain) with its context. These data are taken from a study of blood T cell repertoires in COVID-19. Overall study context: Samples came from the United States, Italy and Spain, spanning acute and convalescent COVID-19.

This CDR3 comprises 13 residues. Only in-frame clones appear in the TCRdb table, and some are missing; sequencing was by immunoSEQ multiplex PCR. The data hold roughly 100,000 clones, with nearly 90% observed a single time. The V and J genes are TRBV1 and TRBJ1-1; the tabulated D call, TRBD1, remains unverified against the DNA. TRBV1 is noted as a pseudogene. The sample comprised peripheral blood. The receptor was derived from a man aged 50-60 years in a cohort sampled during active COVID-19. CDR3 sequence (DNA): TGCACCAGCAGCCAAGATGCCCCACAGGGTGCTTTCTTT. Translated, it gives CTSSQDAPQGAFF.